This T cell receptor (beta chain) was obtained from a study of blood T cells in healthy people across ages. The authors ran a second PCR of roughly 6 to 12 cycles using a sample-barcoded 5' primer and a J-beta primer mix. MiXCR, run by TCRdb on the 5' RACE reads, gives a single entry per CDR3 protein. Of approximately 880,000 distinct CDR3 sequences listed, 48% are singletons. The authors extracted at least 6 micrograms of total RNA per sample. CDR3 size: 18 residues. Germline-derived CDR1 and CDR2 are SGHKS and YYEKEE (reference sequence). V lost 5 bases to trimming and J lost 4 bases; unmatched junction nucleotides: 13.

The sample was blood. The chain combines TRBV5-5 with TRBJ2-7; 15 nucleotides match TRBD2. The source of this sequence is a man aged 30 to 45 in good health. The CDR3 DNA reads TGTGCCAGCAGTCCCGGGACTAGCGGGGGGTCGTCTATTTACGAGCAGTACTTC. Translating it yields CASSPGTSGGSSIYEQYF.